This T cell receptor (beta chain) emerged from a study of CD8 T cells in ankylosing spondylitis. Findings and caveats of the study: Disease-linked clones bore a CD8+ phenotype and were relatively rare in peripheral blood. In ankylosing spondylitis blood, a motif of seven to nine highly homologous TCR beta variants appeared characteristic. Reports say disease-linked clones showed up significantly more in matched ankylosing spondylitis synovial fluid.

By quantitative 5'-RACE with molecular barcodes, the TCR beta libraries were made. One entry per CDR3 protein results from TCRdb running MiXCR on the 5' RACE reads. The sample lists 35,000 to 45,000 distinct CDR3 sequences, 11% occurring once. This clonotype has a count of ten or more. The antigen is unknown. The clonotype originates from a male donor with ankylosing spondylitis or in good health (not recorded which). Sequencing input: blood, either unsorted or a sorted T cell fraction (not recorded which).

The DNA for the CDR3 is TGCGCCAGCGGAGCGGTAGGGGCAAATGGCTACACCTTC. Protein sequence: CASGAVGANGYTF. The chain combines TRBV5-1 with TRBJ1-2, with D possibly matching TRBD1 (5 bases). The germline CDR1 and CDR2 sequences are SGHRS and YFSETQ. Trimming removed 7 bases from V and 6 bases from J, with 16 bases in between. The CDR3 contains 13 residues.